This T cell receptor (beta chain) stems from a study of blood T cell repertoires in COVID-19 (dated by TCRdb to the early 2020s). Describing the broader study: Samples from collaborators originated in the United States, Italy and Spain and spanned both the acute and convalescent phases of COVID-19. HLA class I and class II types, where available, came from metadata supplied by the sample provider rather than from assay-based typing. The repertoires were released in a freely available public database meant as a resource for research on the immune response to SARS-CoV-2. The samples were drawn from the first 160 participants of the ongoing ImmuneRACE study and from over 950 subjects provided by 6 global collaborators. Subjects who had been exposed to COVID-19, were actively infected with it, or had recovered from it provided the deeply sampled blood TCRbeta repertoires that made up the dataset. The material from the prospective study consisted of cDNA or gDNA derived from T cells, B-cell-depleted T cells, or PBMCs. The sample metadata nearly always contained a de-identified subject ID, COVID-19 status, age in years and sex.

TCRbeta CDR3 regions were amplified from genomic DNA by means of the immunoSEQ Assay, a bias-controlled multiplex PCR. Regarding the original processing steps: Nucleated cell counts per sample were estimated from amplification of reference gene primers within the assay. Sequence reads were collapsed and filtered to measure the absolute abundance of every unique TCRbeta CDR3 rearrangement. For each sample, productive Simpson clonality was calculated by taking the square root of Simpson's diversity index across productive rearrangements. In TCRdb, the immuneACCESS table is reduced to in-frame sequences with V and J assigned. These tables do not hold every clone; where another copy was compared, an unresolved V gene accounts for under half, and the others remain unexplained. From that table come the V and J calls and clone size; the DNA was used to work out D and trimming. For this sample the table gives approximately 60,000 clones, of which 80% to 90% were detected only once. 6.9% of the sample belongs to the ten largest clones.

Whole blood was collected in K2EDTA tubes by collaborating institutions according to the institutions' own protocols. For TCRbeta analysis, collaborators shipped samples as frozen whole blood, isolated PBMCs, or DNA extracted from either of those sample types. Results the study describes overall, beyond this receptor: The amount of clinical and demographic metadata varied by source and participant and was provided uncurated.

V gives up 4 bases and J gives up 1 base, and the segment between their germline ends measures 5 bases. CDR1 ENHRY and CDR2 SYGVKD were looked up in the germline V gene. Spanning cysteine to phenylalanine, the CDR3 consists of 12 amino acids. Left in the record is the CDR3 DNA by itself, 36 bases read in frame from the first base. Notes on this clone: This clone's antigen is unknown. No base quality values were provided; no much bigger clone lies one nucleotide off.

The sequencing input was peripheral blood. In this chain, TRBV10-3 is recombined with TRBJ2-7; 5 matching bases give a weak D call of TRBD1. The clonotype comes from a man between 60 and 70 years old with active or convalescent COVID-19. The CDR3 reads as follows: CAISAGSYEQYF. The base sequence is TGTGCCATCAGTGCAGGGTCCTACGAGCAGTACTTC.